A single sample gave rise to the 5 T cell receptor beta chains below, sequenced in a study of response to subunit inactivated influenza vaccine. TCRdb redid the calling of the RT-PCR reads with MiXCR, one entry per CDR3 protein. The repertoire has a few hundred thousand distinct CDR3 sequences, roughly 9.8% of them found once; the top ten carry about 12%. The sequences come from PBMCs from blood, collected more than 35 days after vaccination. Every receptor here comes from a man over 45 who received an inactivated influenza vaccine.

A few counts support this clonotype. The chain uses TRBV12-3 or TRBV12-4 and TRBJ2-1, with D perhaps TRBD1 or TRBD2 (5 bases each). V shed 0 bases and J shed 6 bases, with 12 bases lying between them. The CDR3 length is 15 residues. The CDR3 protein is CASSLALGGFNEQFF. The CDR3 region has the DNA TGTGCCAGCAGTTTAGCGCTTGGGGGTTTCAATGAGCAGTTCTTC.

The chain uses TRBV10-3 and TRBJ2-5, with unresolved D. Germline CDR1 and CDR2: ENHRY and SYGVKD. The ends were cut back, 1 base at V and 3 bases at J, with 3 bases in the middle. CDR3 length: 12 amino acids. The CDR3 region has the DNA TGTGCCATCAGTGAGTTGGAAGAGACCCAGTACTTC. Residues: CAISELEETQYF.

This clonotype was picked up a small number of times. V usage is TRBV4-1 and J usage is TRBJ2-1, with TRBD2 matching over 10 bases. Germline CDR1 MGHRA, CDR2 YSYEKL. The CDR3 spans 17 residues. The trim removed 2 bases at V and 2 bases at J, leaving 6 bases unmatched. The CDR3 nucleotides are TGCGCCAGCAGCCAAAGCGGGAGGGCCATCCCCTACAATGAGCAGTTCTTC. Amino acids: CASSQSGRAIPYNEQFF.

V is TRBV6-2 or TRBV6-3 and J is TRBJ2-5; 9 nucleotides match TRBD2. CDR1 and CDR2 (germline): MNHEY, SVGEGT. Trimming cost V 6 bases and J 10 bases; bases outside gene matches: 15. The CDR3 consists of 15 residues. The CDR3, as DNA: TGTGCCAGCAGCCCACCCCCGACAGCGGGGGGAGGCCAGTACTTC. Its translation is CASSPPPTAGGGQYF.

This clonotype was detected many times. The rearrangement uses TRBV20-1 and TRBJ1-4; 8 bases fit TRBD1. CDR1 DFQATT and CDR2 SNEGSKA come from the germline V gene (reference sequence). V was pared by 3 bases and J by 8 bases, with 8 bases of the junction left unmatched. CDR3 length: 14 residues. The CDR3 DNA reads TGCAGTGCTAGCGGACAGGGTTTTTCCGAAAAACTGTTTTTT. As protein: CSASGQGFSEKLFF.